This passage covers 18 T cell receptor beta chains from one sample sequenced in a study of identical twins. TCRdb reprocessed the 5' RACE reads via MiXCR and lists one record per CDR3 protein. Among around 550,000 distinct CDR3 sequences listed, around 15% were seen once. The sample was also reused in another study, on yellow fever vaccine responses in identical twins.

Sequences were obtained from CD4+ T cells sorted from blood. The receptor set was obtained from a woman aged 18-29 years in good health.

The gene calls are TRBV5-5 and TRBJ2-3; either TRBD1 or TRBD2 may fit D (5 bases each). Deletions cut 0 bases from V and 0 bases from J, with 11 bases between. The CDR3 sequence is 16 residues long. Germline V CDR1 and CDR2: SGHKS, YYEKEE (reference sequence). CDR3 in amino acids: CASSLVPGRSTDTQYF. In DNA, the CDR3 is TGTGCCAGCAGCTTGGTTCCGGGGCGAAGCACAGATACGCAGTATTTT.

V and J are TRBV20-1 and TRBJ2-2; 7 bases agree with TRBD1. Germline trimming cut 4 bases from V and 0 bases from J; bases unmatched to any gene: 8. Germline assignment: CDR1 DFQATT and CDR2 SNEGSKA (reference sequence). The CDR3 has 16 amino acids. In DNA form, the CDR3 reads TGCAGTGCTATGTCGGGGACAGCGACGAACACCGGGGAGCTGTTTTTT. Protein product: CSAMSGTATNTGELFF.

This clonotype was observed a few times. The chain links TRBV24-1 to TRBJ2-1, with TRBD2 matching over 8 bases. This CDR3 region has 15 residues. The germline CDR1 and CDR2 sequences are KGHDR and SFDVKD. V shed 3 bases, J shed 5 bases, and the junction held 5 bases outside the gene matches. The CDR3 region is CATSDERELNNEQFF. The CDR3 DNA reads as TGTGCCACCAGTGATGAGCGGGAGTTAAACAATGAGCAGTTCTTC.

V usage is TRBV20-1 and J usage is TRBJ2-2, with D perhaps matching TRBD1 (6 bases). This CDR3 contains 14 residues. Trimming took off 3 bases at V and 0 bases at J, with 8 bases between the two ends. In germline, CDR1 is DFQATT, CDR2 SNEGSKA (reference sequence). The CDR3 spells CSASRDTNTGELFF. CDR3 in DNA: TGCAGTGCTAGCCGGGACACGAACACCGGGGAGCTGTTTTTT.

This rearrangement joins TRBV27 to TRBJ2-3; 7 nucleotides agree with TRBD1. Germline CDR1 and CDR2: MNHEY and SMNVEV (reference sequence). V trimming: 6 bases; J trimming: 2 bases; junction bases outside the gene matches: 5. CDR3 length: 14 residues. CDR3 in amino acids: CASRSDRLTDTQYF. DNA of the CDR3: TGTGCCAGCAGATCGGACAGGCTCACAGATACGCAGTATTTT.

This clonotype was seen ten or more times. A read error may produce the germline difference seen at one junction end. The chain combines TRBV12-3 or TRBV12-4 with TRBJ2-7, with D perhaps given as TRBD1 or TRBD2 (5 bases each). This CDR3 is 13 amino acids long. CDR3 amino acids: CASSLGAGYEQYF. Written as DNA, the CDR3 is TGTGCCAGCAGCTTAGGGGCGGGCTACGAGCAGTACTTC.

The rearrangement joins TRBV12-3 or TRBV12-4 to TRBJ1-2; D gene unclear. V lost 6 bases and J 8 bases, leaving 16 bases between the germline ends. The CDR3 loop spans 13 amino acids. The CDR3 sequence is CASSSPYTGGYTF. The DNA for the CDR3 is TGTGCCAGCAGCTCCCCCTACACCGGGGGCTACACCTTC.

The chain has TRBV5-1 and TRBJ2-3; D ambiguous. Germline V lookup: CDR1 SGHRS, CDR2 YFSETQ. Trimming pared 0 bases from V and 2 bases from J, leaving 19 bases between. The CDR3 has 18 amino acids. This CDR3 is CASSLAVGALRSTDTQYF. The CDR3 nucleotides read TGCGCCAGCAGCTTGGCCGTGGGCGCCCTAAGGTCCACAGATACGCAGTATTTT.

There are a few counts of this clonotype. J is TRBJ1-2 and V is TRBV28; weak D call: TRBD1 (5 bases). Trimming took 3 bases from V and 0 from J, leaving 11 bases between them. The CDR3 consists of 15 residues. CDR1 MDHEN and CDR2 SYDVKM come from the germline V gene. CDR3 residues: CASSFPQGTNYGYTF. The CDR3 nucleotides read TGTGCCAGCAGTTTCCCCCAGGGAACTAACTATGGCTACACCTTC.

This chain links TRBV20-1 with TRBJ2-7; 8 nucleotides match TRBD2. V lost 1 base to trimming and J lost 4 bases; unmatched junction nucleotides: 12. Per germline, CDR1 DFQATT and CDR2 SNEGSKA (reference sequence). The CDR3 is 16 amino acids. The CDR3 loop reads CSARALSSGSIYEQYF. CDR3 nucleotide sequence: TGCAGTGCTAGAGCCCTTTCGAGCGGGAGTATATACGAGCAGTACTTC.

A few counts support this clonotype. CDR3 nucleotide sequence: TGTGCCAGCAGTTACTATCTGGTTGTGGGTAGGCCCGGGGAGCTGTTTTTT. Protein sequence: CASSYYLVVGRPGELFF. V is TRBV6-5 and J is TRBJ2-2; D not resolved. Germline V gives CDR1 MNHEY, CDR2 SVGAGI. V was trimmed by 1 base and J by 6 bases, leaving 18 bases between them. CDR3 length equals 17 residues.

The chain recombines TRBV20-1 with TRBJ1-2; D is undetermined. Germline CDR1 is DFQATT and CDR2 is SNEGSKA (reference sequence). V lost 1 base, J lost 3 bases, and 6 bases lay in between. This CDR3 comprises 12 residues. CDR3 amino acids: CSARAGDYGYTF. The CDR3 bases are TGCAGTGCTAGAGCGGGAGACTATGGCTACACCTTC.

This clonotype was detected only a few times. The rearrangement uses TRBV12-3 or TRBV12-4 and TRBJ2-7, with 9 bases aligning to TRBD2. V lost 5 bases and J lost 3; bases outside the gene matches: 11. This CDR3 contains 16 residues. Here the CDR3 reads CASSPNSGSGIYEQYF. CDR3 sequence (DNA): TGTGCCAGCAGTCCTAATAGCGGGAGTGGTATCTACGAGCAGTACTTC.

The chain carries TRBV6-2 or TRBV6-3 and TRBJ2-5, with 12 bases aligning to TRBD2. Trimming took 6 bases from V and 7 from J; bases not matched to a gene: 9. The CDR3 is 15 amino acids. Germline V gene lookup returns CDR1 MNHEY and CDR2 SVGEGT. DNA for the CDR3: TGTGCCAGCAGCACGACTAGCGGGGGCCCAAGGACCCAGTACTTC. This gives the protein CASSTTSGGPRTQYF.

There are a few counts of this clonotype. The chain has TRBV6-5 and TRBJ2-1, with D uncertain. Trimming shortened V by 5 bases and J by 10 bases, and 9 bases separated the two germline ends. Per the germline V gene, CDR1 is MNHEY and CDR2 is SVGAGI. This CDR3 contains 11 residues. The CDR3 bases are TGTGCCAGCAGTGTTTTGGGGGAGCAGTTCTTC. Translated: CASSVLGEQFF.

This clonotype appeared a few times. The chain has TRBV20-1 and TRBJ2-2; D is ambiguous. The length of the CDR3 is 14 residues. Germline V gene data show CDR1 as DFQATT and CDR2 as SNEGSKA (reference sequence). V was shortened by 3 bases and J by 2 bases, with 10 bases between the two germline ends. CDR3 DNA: TGCAGTGCTAGTTTGACCGTAAACACCGGGGAGCTGTTTTTT. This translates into CSASLTVNTGELFF.

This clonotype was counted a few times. Here the CDR3 reads CASSDEAGGNTEAFF. Here the CDR3 DNA reads TGTGCCAGCAGTGATGAAGCCGGTGGGAACACTGAAGCTTTCTTT. The V and J genes are TRBV2 and TRBJ1-1, with D hard to call. V was clipped by 3 bases and J by 1 base, with 12 bases between them. Germline V gene sequence: CDR1 SNHLY, CDR2 FYNNEI. CDR3 size: 15 residues.

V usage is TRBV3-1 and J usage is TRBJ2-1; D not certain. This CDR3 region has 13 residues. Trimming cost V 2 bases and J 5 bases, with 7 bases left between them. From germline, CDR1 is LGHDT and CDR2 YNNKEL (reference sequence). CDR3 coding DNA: TGTGCCAGCAGCCAAAGTGGCCACAATGAGCAGTTCTTC. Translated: CASSQSGHNEQFF.